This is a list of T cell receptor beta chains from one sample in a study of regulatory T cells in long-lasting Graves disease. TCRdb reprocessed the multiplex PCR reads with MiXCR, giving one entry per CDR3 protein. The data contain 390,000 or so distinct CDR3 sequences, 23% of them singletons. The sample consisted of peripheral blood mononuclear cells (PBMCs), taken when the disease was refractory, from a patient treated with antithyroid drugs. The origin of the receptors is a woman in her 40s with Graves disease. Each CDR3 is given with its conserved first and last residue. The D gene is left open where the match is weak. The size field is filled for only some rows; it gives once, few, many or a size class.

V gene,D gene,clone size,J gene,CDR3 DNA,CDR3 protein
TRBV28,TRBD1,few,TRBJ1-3,TGTGCCAGCAGTTTATGGCTCCCGGGACAGTTCTCTGGAAACACCATATATTTT,CASSLWLPGQFSGNTIYF
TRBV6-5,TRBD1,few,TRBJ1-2,TGTGCCAGCAGTTCTAGGACAGGGCCGATCTATGGCTACACCTTC,CASSSRTGPIYGYTF
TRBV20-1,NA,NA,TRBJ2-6,TGCAGTGCTAGAGAACCCGGGGCCAACGCCCTGACTTTC,CSAREPGANALTF
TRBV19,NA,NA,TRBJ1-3,TGTGCCAGCTCCTTCAATCCGGGAAACACCATATATTTT,CASSFNPGNTIYF
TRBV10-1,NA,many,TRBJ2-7,TGCGCCAGCAGTGACGCCTCCAGGTTTGAGCAGTACTTC,CASSDASRFEQYF
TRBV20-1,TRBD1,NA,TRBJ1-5,TGCAGTGCTATTCCGGTGATGGACAGGGAGTGGGGCAATCAGCCCCAGCATTTT,CSAIPVMDREWGNQPQHF
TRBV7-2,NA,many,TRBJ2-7,TGTGCCAGCAGCGTCCGGGACGGAGCTTACGAGCAGTACTTC,CASSVRDGAYEQYF
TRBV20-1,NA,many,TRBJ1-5,TGCAGTGCTAGAGATTCGGGCAGACGTATCCAGCCCCAGCATTTT,CSARDSGRRIQPQHF
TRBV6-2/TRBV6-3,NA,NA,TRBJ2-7,TGTGCCAGCAGTTACTCAACGGGAGATGGGGTTTACGAGCAGTACTTC,CASSYSTGDGVYEQYF
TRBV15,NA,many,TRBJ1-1,TGTGCCATTGGAGGACCGAACACTGAAGCTTTCTTT,CAIGGPNTEAFF
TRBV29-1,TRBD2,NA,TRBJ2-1,TGCAGCGTTGAGGCTAGCGGGAGAACGAATGAGCAGTTCTTC,CSVEASGRTNEQFF
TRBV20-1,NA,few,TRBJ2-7,TGCAGTGCTAGAGATCGACAGGACTACTACGAGCAGTACTTC,CSARDRQDYYEQYF
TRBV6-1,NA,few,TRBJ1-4,TGTGCCAGCAGCACACAGGCGTCAGATGAAAAACTGTTTTTT,CASSTQASDEKLFF
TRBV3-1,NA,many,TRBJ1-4,TGTGCCAGCAGCCAACTCGCAGCCCGTCAACTGTTTTTT,CASSQLAARQLFF
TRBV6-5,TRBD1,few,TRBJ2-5,TGTGCCAGCAGTTTCTCGGAGCTCCACAGGGGAACGGGGCAAGAGACCCAGTACTTC,CASSFSELHRGTGQETQYF
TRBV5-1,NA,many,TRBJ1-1,TGCGCCAGCAGCTGGGGTAATGAGGGTACTGAAGCTTTCTTT,CASSWGNEGTEAFF
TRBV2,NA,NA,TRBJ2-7,TGTGCCAGCAGTGAATCATACAGGTCCCACGAGCAGTACTTC,CASSESYRSHEQYF
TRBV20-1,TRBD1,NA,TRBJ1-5,TGCAGTGCTAGGGGGGACAGGGAGGGCAATCAGCCCCAGCATTTT,CSARGDREGNQPQHF
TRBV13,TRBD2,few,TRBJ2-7,TGTGCCAGCAGCTCCAGGACTAGCGGGAGCGAGGACGAGCAGTACTTC,CASSSRTSGSEDEQYF
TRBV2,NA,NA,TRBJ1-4,TGTGCCAGCAGCGCGACAGAGGCGGATGAAAAACTGTTTTTT,CASSATEADEKLFF
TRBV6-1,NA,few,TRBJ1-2,TGTGCCAGCGGGGAGTTTGACCCTTACACCTTC,CASGEFDPYTF
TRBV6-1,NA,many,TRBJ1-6,TGTGCCAACTCACAGGGCCGGGATTCACCCCTCCACTTT,CANSQGRDSPLHF
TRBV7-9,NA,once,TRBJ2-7,TGTGCCAGCAGCTTAGGGCGTGGACTTGGGATTGAGCAGTACTTC,CASSLGRGLGIEQYF
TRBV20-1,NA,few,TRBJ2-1,TGCAGTGCCGCGTCCTTGAGCTCCTACAATGAGCAGTTCTTC,CSAASLSSYNEQFF
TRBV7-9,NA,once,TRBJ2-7,TGTGCCAGCAGCCCCAGGGGGGGGGGAATCTACGAGCAGTACTTC,CASSPRGGGIYEQYF
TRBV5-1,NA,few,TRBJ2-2,TGCGCCAGCAGCTTGGGGAGTAAGACCGGGGAGCTGTTTTTT,CASSLGSKTGELFF
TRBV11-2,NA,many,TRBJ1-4,TGTGCCAGCAGCTCCGGCCTGTGGGGAACTAATGAAAAACTGTTTTTT,CASSSGLWGTNEKLFF
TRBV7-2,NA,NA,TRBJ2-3,TGTGCCAGCAGCTTAGGACTAGATACGCAGTATTTT,CASSLGLDTQYF
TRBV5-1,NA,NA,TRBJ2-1,TGCGCCAGCAGCTTGGCCCGGACTTCCTACAATGAGCAGTTCTTC,CASSLARTSYNEQFF
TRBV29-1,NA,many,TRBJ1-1,TGCAGCGTTACCGGGACGGTGAACACTGAAGCTTTCTTT,CSVTGTVNTEAFF
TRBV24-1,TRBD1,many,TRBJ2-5,TGTGCCACCAGTGATTCCGGGACAGTCCAAGAGACCCAGTACTTC,CATSDSGTVQETQYF
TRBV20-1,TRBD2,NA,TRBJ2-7,TGCAGTGCTAAAGGACTAGCGAGCTCTTACTCCGCCAGCGAGCAGTACTTC,CSAKGLASSYSASEQYF
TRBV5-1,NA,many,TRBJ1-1,TGTGCCAGCAGCTCTGGACAGTCAAACACTGAAGCTTTCTTT,CASSSGQSNTEAFF
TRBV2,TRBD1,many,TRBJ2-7,TGTGCCAGCGGCGCAGGACAGGGGGACTACGAGCAGTACTTC,CASGAGQGDYEQYF
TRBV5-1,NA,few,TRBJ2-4,TGCGCCAGCCAATGGGGGACGGAAAAAAACATTCAGTACTTC,CASQWGTEKNIQYF
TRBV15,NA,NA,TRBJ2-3,TGTGCCACCCTATCAGGACAACAGACTCATACGCAGTATTTT,CATLSGQQTHTQYF